The 14 T cell receptor beta chains below were found in one sample sequenced in a study of blood T cell repertoires in COVID-19. The method was immunoSEQ multiplex PCR; TCRdb's version includes in-frame clones alone and lacks a portion of them. This sample has around 35,000 clones, with about 85% found just once. Material for sequencing was peripheral blood. The receptor source for this set is a human donor in a cohort sampled during active COVID-19.

The chain joins TRBV12-3 or TRBV12-4 to TRBJ1-1, with unresolved D. The germline V and J ends were trimmed by 1 base and 7 bases, with 10 bases remaining between them. CDR3 length: 13 amino acids. The CDR3 region is CASSLGQAYEAFF. The CDR3 DNA is TGTGCCAGCAGTTTAGGCCAGGCATATGAAGCTTTCTTT.

The rearrangement links TRBV28 to TRBJ2-5, with D possibly being TRBD1 (6 bases). V lost 8 bases, J lost 4 bases, and 17 bases lay in between. CDR3 length equals 14 residues. The V gene's germline CDR1 is MDHEN and CDR2 SYDVKM. The CDR3 DNA is TGTGCCAGCCTTTACGGGACACCCGGAGAGACCCAGTACTTC. It specifies CASLYGTPGETQYF. The full variable domain, its missing parts supplied by reference TRBV28 and TRBJ2-5, is DVKVTQSSRYLVKRTGEKVFLECVQDMDHENMFWYRQDPGLGLRLIYFSYDVKMKEKGDIPEGYSVSREKKERFSLILESASTNQTSMYLCASLYGTPGETQYFGPGTRLLVL.

The chain has TRBV5-6 and TRBJ2-5; 7 bases agree with TRBD1. This CDR3 has 14 amino acids. Germline assignment: CDR1 SGHDT and CDR2 YYEEEE. V lost 2 bases to trimming and J lost 5 bases; unmatched junction nucleotides: 6. The CDR3 DNA reads as TGTGCCAGCAGCTTTACAGGGGCTTCGGAGACCCAGTACTTC. Residues: CASSFTGASETQYF.

Relative to its sample, this clone is large. CDR3: CASSEGAGRTGNQPQHF. Here the CDR3 DNA reads TGTGCCAGCAGTGAAGGGGCGGGGCGGACGGGCAATCAGCCCCAGCATTTT. The chain has TRBV2 and TRBJ1-5; a possible D gene is TRBD1 (5 bases). The germline CDR1 and CDR2 sequences are SNHLY and FYNNEI. The CDR3 is 17 residues long. V dropped 1 base and J dropped 2 bases, with 15 bases sitting between them.

Only one count was recorded for this clone. The chain carries TRBV24-1 and TRBJ2-1; 8 nucleotides align to TRBD2. The CDR3 is 15 residues long. CDR1 and CDR2 from the germline V gene are KGHDR and SFDVKD. J was trimmed by 6 bases and V by 6 bases; bases with no gene match: 9. CDR3 nucleotides: TGTGCCACCAGTCGCTCTGCGGGGGGTCCCAATGAGCAGTTCTTC. Its translation is CATSRSAGGPNEQFF.

V and J are TRBV5-6 and TRBJ2-1; 9 bases line up with TRBD1. This CDR3 comprises 16 residues. V dropped 0 bases and J dropped 8; count of bases not matched to a gene: 9. Per the germline V gene, CDR1 is SGHDT and CDR2 is YYEEEE. Here the CDR3 reads CASSLDSDRGVDEQFF. In DNA, the CDR3 is TGTGCCAGCAGCTTGGACTCGGACAGGGGCGTTGATGAGCAGTTCTTC.

This chain links TRBV2 with TRBJ1-2; D perhaps matches TRBD1 (6 bases). CDR1 and CDR2 from the germline V gene are SNHLY and FYNNEI. The CDR3 is made up of 14 amino acids. The ends were cut back, 6 bases at V and 3 bases at J, with 14 bases in the middle. The CDR3 DNA follows: TGTGCCAGCAGAGCACAGGGAAACTACTATGGCTACACCTTC. It is translated as CASRAQGNYYGYTF.

J is TRBJ2-1 and V is TRBV6-5; possibly TRBD1 for D (5 bases). Germline lookup yields CDR1 MNHEY and CDR2 SVGAGI. The CDR3 length is 14 residues. Trimming stripped 7 bases from V and 2 bases from J, with 12 bases between. The CDR3 here is CASTLGQAYNEQFF. The CDR3, as DNA: TGTGCCAGCACGCTGGGGCAAGCCTACAATGAGCAGTTCTTC.

The V call is TRBV29-1, the J call TRBJ2-2; D gene unclear. This CDR3 has 14 amino acids. The germline gives CDR1 SQVTM, CDR2 ANQGSEA. Trimming took off 5 bases at V and 0 bases at J, with 10 bases between the two ends. The CDR3 nucleotides read TGCAGCGTTAGGCAGGCCCCGAACACCGGGGAGCTGTTTTTT. Its protein is CSVRQAPNTGELFF.

The genes are TRBV5-4 and TRBJ2-3; possibly TRBD2 for D (5 bases). The CDR3 contains 15 residues. V lost 4 bases and J lost 1, with 13 bases in between. Germline CDR1 and CDR2: SGHNT and YYREEE (reference sequence). CDR3 DNA sequence: TGTGCCAGCAGCGAGGCGGGCCCCGGCACAGATACGCAGTATTTT. Its protein product is CASSEAGPGTDTQYF.

The rearrangement links TRBV30 to TRBJ2-6; 10 bases agree with TRBD1. CDR3 length: 19 residues. V lost 2 bases and J lost 0; bases outside the gene matches: 10. Germline V gene data show CDR1 as GTSNPN and CDR2 as SVGIG (reference sequence). The CDR3 nucleotides read TGTGCCTGGAGTTCTTTGCCGGGACAGGGGAACTCTGGGGCCAACGTCCTGACTTTC. Translated, it gives CAWSSLPGQGNSGANVLTF.

This sequence joins TRBV18 and TRBJ2-1, with 9 bases matching TRBD1. The CDR3 loop spans 13 amino acids. J gave up 5 bases and V 4 bases, and 0 bases lay outside the gene matches. Per germline, CDR1 KGHSH and CDR2 LQKENI. Here the CDR3 reads CASSRTGDNEQFF. As DNA, the CDR3 is TGTGCCAGCTCACGGACAGGGGACAATGAGCAGTTCTTC.

The rearrangement uses TRBV11-2 and TRBJ2-7; possibly TRBD1 for D (5 bases). The CDR3 length is 15 residues. V gave up 5 bases and J gave up 6 bases, with 20 bases separating them. Germline values: CDR1 SGHAT, CDR2 FQNNGV. The CDR3 reads CASSPGRVNVGEQYF. CDR3 bases: TGTGCCAGCAGCCCGGGCAGGGTTAACGTGGGCGAGCAGTACTTC.

The gene calls are TRBV6-6 and TRBJ1-5; no clear D gene. Germline CDR1 MNHNY, CDR2 SVGAGI (reference sequence). CDR3 length: 16 residues. Trimming took off 2 bases at V and 3 bases at J, with 14 bases between the two ends. The CDR3 DNA is TGTGCCAGCAGTTACGATCTAAGGAGGGACAATCAGCCCCAGCATTTT. It yields the protein CASSYDLRRDNQPQHF.